These T cell receptor beta chains were read from a single sample in a study of blood T cell repertoires in COVID-19. Repertoires were generated with immunoSEQ multiplex PCR, while TCRdb's copy carries only in-frame clones and drops some. The sample records 400,000 or so clones, roughly nine tenths being singletons. Sample: PBMCs or T cells enriched from blood (not recorded which). The receptors come from a man younger than 40 who had recovered from COVID-19. Both conserved end residues are part of each CDR3. The D gene is left open where the match is weak. The listing skips clone size in some rows; elsewhere it reads once, few, many or a size class.

v_gene	d_gene	j_gene	abundance	CDR3nt	CDR3aa
TRBV7-6	TRBD1	TRBJ1-2	NA	TGTGCCAGCAGCTCGACAGGGGGCGAAACAGAAGGCTACACCTTC	CASSSTGGETEGYTF
TRBV20-1	NA	TRBJ2-7	NA	TGCAGTGCTAGAGAGTCCAACGAGCAGTACTTC	CSARESNEQYF
TRBV19	NA	TRBJ1-2	once	TGTGCCAGTAGTATAGACCCGGGACAAACTAACTATGGCTACACCTTC	CASSIDPGQTNYGYTF
TRBV25-1	TRBD2	TRBJ2-5	once	TGTGCCAGCAGGGGAGATCCGGGACTAGCGGGAAAGGAGACCCAGTACTTC	CASRGDPGLAGKETQYF
TRBV5-5	NA	TRBJ2-2	NA	TGTGCCAGCAGCTTGAGGGGGGGCGAGACCGGGGAGCTGTTTTTT	CASSLRGGETGELFF
TRBV9	NA	TRBJ2-3	NA	TGTGCCAGCAGCGTAGATTCAGGGTATACGCAGTATTTT	CASSVDSGYTQYF
TRBV19	NA	TRBJ2-1	NA	TGTGCCAGTAGTGTTACAGGGTATGAGCAGTTCTTC	CASSVTGYEQFF
TRBV19	NA	TRBJ1-2	NA	TGTGCCAGTAGAGAAAGACTAGCTAACTATGGCTACACCTTC	CASRERLANYGYTF
TRBV7-3	NA	TRBJ2-1	few	TGTGCCAGCAGCTTAATGAGCGGCTCCTACAATGAGCAGTTCTTC	CASSLMSGSYNEQFF
TRBV18	NA	TRBJ2-7	NA	TGTGCCAGCTCACCACACGGGGAAGCCTACGAGCAGTACTTC	CASSPHGEAYEQYF
TRBV5-8	NA	TRBJ1-1	NA	TGTGCCAGCAGCTTGATCGCCGGGTCGGGTGAAGCTTTCTTT	CASSLIAGSGEAFF
TRBV19	NA	TRBJ1-4	once	TGTGCCAGTAGTCGGATTCAGGGCTATTATGAAAAACTGTTTTTT	CASSRIQGYYEKLFF
TRBV29-1	NA	TRBJ1-1	once	TGCAGCGTTGACGGGGAGATTATGAACACTGAAGCTTTCTTT	CSVDGEIMNTEAFF
TRBV24-1	TRBD2	TRBJ2-1	NA	TGTGCCACCAGTGATCCGGGACTAGCGGAGTACAATGAGCAGTTCTTC	CATSDPGLAEYNEQFF
TRBV7-6	TRBD2	TRBJ2-7	NA	TGTGCCAGCAGCTTCTATAGCGGGAGTGGTTACGAGCAGTACTTC	CASSFYSGSGYEQYF
TRBV29-1	TRBD1	TRBJ1-2	NA	TGCAGCGTTGCAGGGGGCCGCCTGGGCTACACCTTC	CSVAGGRLGYTF
TRBV28	NA	TRBJ2-5	NA	TGTGCCAGCAGTAGGGGAGGAGAGACCCAGTACTTC	CASSRGGETQYF
TRBV28	NA	TRBJ1-6	NA	TGTGCCAGCAGTTTACCACACCGGGACATACGTTCACCCCTCCACTTT	CASSLPHRDIRSPLHF
TRBV5-4	TRBD1	TRBJ1-6	few	TGTGCCAGCAGCCTACAGGGGAGACAAAATTCACCCCTCCACTTT	CASSLQGRQNSPLHF
TRBV23-1	NA	TRBJ1-3	NA	TGCGCCAGCAGTCAATTCAAGCCGTTCCACTCTGGAAACACCATATATTTT	CASSQFKPFHSGNTIYF
TRBV28	TRBD1	TRBJ1-5	NA	TGTGCCAGCAGTTCGACAGGGGTTTGGAGCAATCAGCCCCAGCATTTT	CASSSTGVWSNQPQHF
TRBV7-9	NA	TRBJ1-1	NA	TGTGCCAGCAGCTTAGGGTCCGGGAACACTGAAGCTTTCTTT	CASSLGSGNTEAFF
TRBV19	NA	TRBJ1-4	NA	TGTGCCAGTAGTCTCTTGGGTGTACAGGGTGTCGAAAAACTGTTTTTT	CASSLLGVQGVEKLFF
TRBV6-4	TRBD2	TRBJ2-2	NA	TGTGCCAGCAGTGGCTGCCCAAGCGGGAGGATCGGCGGGGAGCTGTTTTTT	CASSGCPSGRIGGELFF